This is a list of T cell receptor beta chains from one sample in a study of human T cells and chemical hapten exposure. In TCRdb, the RACE reads were re-called with MiXCR into one record per CDR3 protein. The sample contains a few hundred thousand distinct CDR3 sequences, about 4.8% of which appear only once. Specimen: whole blood, collected in connection with sensitization to the hapten diphenylcyclopropenone (DPC). These receptors came from a woman aged 50 to 60 with alopecia areata. Some clones in this sample may be carry-over from other donors' samples. CDR3s include the opening cysteine and the closing phenylalanine or tryptophan. D genes are given only for firm matches. Clone size is not always given. Where it is, it says once, few, many or a class for expanded clones.

>TRBJ2-1|TRBV7-9|NA|NA
CASSSNVGHGRPSSYNEQFF
TGTGCCAGCAGCTCAAACGTGGGGCACGGGCGGCCGAGCTCCTACAATGAGCAGTTCTTC
>TRBJ2-7|TRBV6-2/TRBV6-3|many|NA
CASAFAGTTTYEQYF
TGTGCCAGCGCCTTCGCCGGGACAACTACCTACGAGCAGTACTTC
>TRBJ1-6|TRBV28|many|NA
CASSSLLDFSRAASPLHF
TGTGCCAGCAGTTCCCTCCTAGACTTCTCCCGGGCCGCTTCACCCCTCCACTTT
>TRBJ1-1|TRBV29-1|many|NA
CSVGARATAEAFF
TGCAGCGTTGGAGCGAGGGCGACGGCTGAAGCTTTCTTT
>TRBJ2-3|TRBV29-1|many|NA
CSVYGADTQYF
TGCAGCGTTTACGGGGCAGATACGCAGTATTTT
>TRBJ2-5|TRBV12-3/TRBV12-4|many|TRBD1
CASRGQGAETQYF
TGTGCCAGCAGAGGACAGGGGGCGGAGACCCAGTACTTC
>TRBJ1-1|TRBV5-1|many|NA
CASSLGRTENTEAFF
TGCGCCAGCAGCTTGGGCCGGACAGAAAACACTGAAGCTTTCTTT
>TRBJ2-1|TRBV20-1|many|NA
CSASRVDNNEQFF
TGCAGTGCTAGCCGGGTGGATAACAATGAGCAGTTCTTC
>TRBJ2-4|TRBV20-1|few|NA
CSARPGRGAKNIQYF
TGCAGTGCTAGGCCAGGGAGAGGAGCCAAAAACATTCAGTACTTC
>TRBJ1-1|TRBV6-5|many|TRBD1
CASSYGTGPNTEAFF
TGTGCCAGCAGTTACGGGACAGGACCGAACACTGAAGCTTTCTTT
>TRBJ1-1|TRBV18|few|NA
CASSPERTGNTEAFF
TGTGCCAGCTCACCCGAACGGACGGGGAACACTGAAGCTTTCTTT
>TRBJ2-4|TRBV10-2|many|TRBD2
CASSEWGGTNIQYF
TGCGCCAGCAGTGAGTGGGGGGGAACGAACATTCAGTACTTC
>TRBJ2-1|TRBV3-1|NA|TRBD2
CASSQPTSGSRYNEQFF
TGTGCCAGCAGCCAACCAACTAGCGGGTCTCGTTACAATGAGCAGTTCTTC
>TRBJ2-6|TRBV20-1|few|TRBD1
CSARGRDSHSGANVLTF
TGCAGTGCTAGAGGTCGGGACAGCCACTCTGGGGCCAACGTCCTGACTTTC
>TRBJ1-5|TRBV27|many|TRBD1
CASSAGGNQPQHF
TGTGCCAGCAGTGCAGGGGGAAATCAGCCCCAGCATTTT
>TRBJ1-1|TRBV11-2|many|NA
CASSLAAGGHTEAFF
TGTGCCAGCAGCTTAGCGGCGGGGGGTCACACTGAAGCTTTCTTT
>TRBJ1-2|TRBV29-1|NA|NA
CSVGLLDETNPYGYTF
TGCAGCGTCGGACTTCTGGACGAGACAAACCCCTATGGCTACACCTTC
>TRBJ2-1|TRBV19|NA|NA
CASRKAGHNEQFF
TGTGCCAGTAGAAAGGCAGGGCACAATGAGCAGTTCTTC